Below, 26 T cell receptor beta chains from the same sample are listed, as sequenced in a study of vaccination effects on CD4 cells after COVID-19. The antigens for these receptors are not known. The table came from immunoSEQ multiplex PCR; TCRdb's copy has only in-frame clones and leaves some out. The table shows 45,000 to 50,000 clones, with around 76% occurring only once. It was after approximately 11 days of culture that CD4+ T cells were isolated. The material was CD4+ T cells from PBMCs cultured without peptide, obtained before COVID-19 vaccination. Source of these receptors: a human donor who had a prior SARS-CoV-2 infection.

The V call is TRBV7-2, the J call TRBJ2-5, with TRBD2 matching over 8 bases. Germline V CDR1 and CDR2: SGHTA, FQGNSA. CDR3 length: 16 amino acids. V shed 1 base, J shed 5 bases, and the junction held 9 bases outside the gene matches. The CDR3 nucleotides read TGTGCCAGCAGCTTAGGAGGGACTAGTACGTGGGAGACCCAGTACTTC. The encoded protein is CASSLGGTSTWETQYF.

This clone appeared a few times. The V gene is TRBV6-1, the J gene TRBJ1-2; D may be TRBD1 (5 bases). V lost 1 base to trimming and J lost 7 bases, with 16 bases between them. This CDR3 is 15 amino acids long. Germline V gene lookup returns CDR1 MNHNS and CDR2 SASEGT. The CDR3 sequence: CASSEGPGRERGYTF. As DNA, the CDR3 is TGTGCCAGCAGTGAAGGGCCAGGGAGGGAGCGTGGCTACACCTTC.

The gene calls are TRBV7-8 and TRBJ1-6; 7 nucleotides line up with TRBD1. Trimming cost V 1 base and J 4 bases; bases outside gene matches: 4. Germline V gene data show CDR1 as SGHVS and CDR2 as FQNEAQ. The CDR3 is 16 residues long. The CDR3 spells CASSLEGGGYNSPLHF. DNA for the CDR3: TGTGCCAGCAGCTTAGAAGGGGGCGGGTATAATTCACCCCTCCACTTT.

This clone was observed a single time. The chain joins TRBV4-1 to TRBJ2-7; D is ambiguous. Trimming took 1 base from V and 10 from J, leaving 17 bases between them. Germline V CDR1 and CDR2: MGHRA, YSYEKL. The CDR3 has 14 amino acids. The CDR3 reads CASSQVGEGKNQYF. CDR3 DNA sequence: TGCGCCAGCAGCCAAGTCGGTGAAGGGAAAAACCAGTACTTC.

J is TRBJ2-5 and V is TRBV10-3; D tentatively reads TRBD1 or TRBD2 (6 bases each). CDR1 is ENHRY and CDR2 is SYGVKD in the germline V gene. Trimming removed 8 bases from V and 5 bases from J, with 9 bases in between. There are 11 residues in the CDR3. In DNA, the CDR3 is TGTGCCATCGGGGGGCTGGAGACCCAGTACTTC. This sequence encodes CAIGGLETQYF.

This clone was recorded a few times. This chain uses TRBV9 with TRBJ2-3, with 8 bases matching TRBD2. V lost 4 bases, J lost 4 bases, and 11 bases stayed unmatched. Germline CDR1 SGDLS, CDR2 YYNGEE. The CDR3 runs 16 residues. CDR3 region: CASSPPSGSLSDTQYF. The CDR3 DNA is TGTGCCAGCAGCCCACCTAGCGGGTCGTTATCAGATACGCAGTATTTT.

This rearrangement joins TRBV7-8 to TRBJ2-5; unclear D gene. CDR3 size: 12 residues. Germline V gene lookup returns CDR1 SGHVS and CDR2 FQNEAQ. V shed 1 base and J shed 9 bases, with 9 bases lying between them. This CDR3 reads CASSLESWAQYF. The CDR3 region has the DNA TGTGCCAGCAGCTTAGAGTCGTGGGCCCAGTACTTC.

This sequence joins TRBV6-4 and TRBJ2-6, with 8 bases identical to TRBD1. CDR3 length: 15 residues. Per germline, CDR1 MRHNA and CDR2 SNTAGT. V shed 9 bases and J 0 bases; nucleotides not matched to a gene: 4. The CDR3 reads CARDRGLSGANVLTF. CDR3 nucleotide sequence: TGTGCCAGAGACAGGGGCCTCTCTGGGGCCAACGTCCTGACTTTC.

This chain links TRBV15 with TRBJ2-5; 9 nucleotides line up with TRBD1. The J segment lost 6 bases and the V segment lost 5 bases, leaving 13 bases of the junction unmatched. Looked up from germline, CDR1 is LNHNV and CDR2 is YYDKDF (reference sequence). The CDR3 covers 16 residues. The CDR3 DNA follows: TGTGCCACCAGCTCCCGCGCGAGGACAGGGGAACAGACCCAGTACTTC. This gives the protein CATSSRARTGEQTQYF.

The CDR3 DNA reads TGCGCCAGCAGCTTCTTAGCGGGAGCAGGAAACGAGCAGTACTTC. Protein product: CASSFLAGAGNEQYF. The V gene is TRBV5-1, the J gene TRBJ2-7; 9 nucleotides line up with TRBD2. The V gene end was trimmed by 2 bases and the J gene end by 5 bases; junction bases not matched to a gene: 8. The CDR3 consists of 15 residues. Germline CDR1 and CDR2: SGHRS and YFSETQ.

The V gene is TRBV3-1 (or the pseudogene TRBV3-2), the J gene TRBJ2-7, with 12 bases aligning to TRBD2. J was trimmed by 5 bases and V by 2 bases; bases with no gene match: 4. Per the germline V gene, CDR1 is LGHDT and CDR2 is YNNKEL (reference sequence). This CDR3 region has 15 residues. Written as DNA, the CDR3 is TGTGCCAGCAGCCAACAGGGACTAGCGGGTAACGAGCAGTACTTC. Its protein product is CASSQQGLAGNEQYF.

This clone was seen a handful of times. CDR3 sequence (DNA): TGTGCCACCAGCAGAGCTCTAGATCCAGCTGAGCAGTTCTTC. Translation: CATSRALDPAEQFF. The gene calls are TRBV15 and TRBJ2-1; D gene unclear. CDR1 and CDR2 (germline): LNHNV, YYDKDF (reference sequence). The CDR3 totals 14 residues. Deletions cut 1 base from V and 9 bases from J, with 13 bases between.

The chain carries TRBV12-3 or TRBV12-4 and TRBJ2-1; D possibly corresponds to TRBD2 (5 bases). The length of the CDR3 is 12 residues. V was clipped by 5 bases and J by 9 bases, with 11 bases between them. CDR3 coding DNA: TGTGCCAGCAGTATGGGCGGGTTTGAGCAGTTCTTC. This translates into CASSMGGFEQFF.

This clone has just a few counts. The rearrangement links TRBV6-2 or TRBV6-3 to TRBJ2-7, with 8 bases matching TRBD2. The CDR3 extends over 15 amino acids. Germline V gene data show CDR1 as MNHEY and CDR2 as SVGEGT. V lost 5 bases, J lost 3 bases, and 9 bases stayed unmatched. CDR3 amino acids: CASSRAGASSYEQYF. The CDR3 DNA reads as TGTGCCAGCAGTCGAGCGGGGGCCTCGAGCTACGAGCAGTACTTC.

This sequence joins TRBV6-5 and TRBJ2-7, with TRBD1 matching over 9 bases. V was pared by 5 bases and J by 3 bases, with 2 bases of the junction left unmatched. The CDR3 has 13 amino acids. CDR1 is MNHEY and CDR2 is SVGAGI in the germline V gene. The CDR3 loop reads CASSKGQGYEQYF. CDR3 DNA: TGTGCCAGCAGTAAGGGACAGGGCTACGAGCAGTACTTC.

J is TRBJ2-5 and V is TRBV27; no clear D. CDR1 is MNHEY, CDR2 SMNVEV, per germline (reference sequence). This CDR3 has 14 residues. V gave up 3 bases and J gave up 1 base, with 9 bases separating them. The CDR3 DNA reads TGTGCCAGCAGTTTTAGGGCGGCCCAAGAGACCCAGTACTTC. Protein product: CASSFRAAQETQYF.

V and J are TRBV19 and TRBJ1-5; D not certain. The germline gives CDR1 LNHDA, CDR2 SQIVND (reference sequence). Trimming took 3 bases from V and 6 from J, leaving 9 bases between them. The CDR3 is 13 residues long. This CDR3 reads CASSMDEIQPQHF. The CDR3 DNA follows: TGTGCCAGTAGTATGGACGAAATTCAGCCCCAGCATTTT.

CDR3 residues: CASSWGPGTSPYEQYF. Here the CDR3 DNA reads TGTGCCAGCAGCTGGGGCCCCGGGACAAGCCCCTACGAGCAGTACTTC. The genes are TRBV7-8 and TRBJ2-7, with D perhaps matching TRBD1 (6 bases). The ends were cut back, 4 bases at V and 2 bases at J, with 18 bases in the middle. Germline V gene sequence: CDR1 SGHVS, CDR2 FQNEAQ. This CDR3 has 16 amino acids. Drawing the rest from reference TRBV7-8 and TRBJ2-7, the complete variable domain is GAGVSQSPRYKVAKRGQDVALRCDPISGHVSLFWYQQALGQGPEFLTYFQNEAQLDKSGLPSDRFFAERPEGSVSTLKIQRTQQEDSAVYLCASSWGPGTSPYEQYFGPGTRLTVT.

The chain employs TRBV6-5 and TRBJ1-2; 11 positions agree with TRBD1. The J segment lost 8 bases and the V segment lost 6 bases, leaving 5 bases of the junction unmatched. Germline V gene sequence: CDR1 MNHEY, CDR2 SVGAGI. The CDR3 runs 13 residues. CDR3 bases: TGTGCCAGCAGATCGGACAGGGGGCGAGGCTACACCTTC. The encoded protein is CASRSDRGRGYTF.

This chain links TRBV21-1 with TRBJ2-5; the table names TRBD2, a call not compared with the DNA. TRBV21-1 is classified as a pseudogene. The CDR3 sequence is 16 residues long. The CDR3 here is CASSISHVGGEETQYF. Written as DNA, the CDR3 is TGTGCCAGCAGCATCTCGCACGTGGGGGGTGAAGAGACCCAGTACTTC.

Only a few counts were recorded for this clone. The chain employs TRBV30 and TRBJ2-5, with 12 bases matching TRBD2. V lost 4 bases to trimming and J lost 4 bases; unmatched junction nucleotides: 4. The CDR3 length is 14 residues. Germline CDR1 is GTSNPN and CDR2 is SVGIG (reference sequence). The CDR3 loop reads CAWTGLAGSETQYF. In DNA form, the CDR3 reads TGTGCCTGGACTGGACTAGCGGGATCAGAGACCCAGTACTTC.

This chain links TRBV20-1 with TRBJ1-2; no reliable D call. V gave up 6 bases and J gave up 2 bases, with 4 bases separating them. CDR1 is DFQATT and CDR2 is SNEGSKA in the germline V gene (reference sequence). The CDR3 has 10 amino acids. In DNA, the CDR3 is TGCAGTGCCACCAACTATGGCTACACCTTC. As protein: CSATNYGYTF.

J is TRBJ2-1 and V is TRBV5-4; TRBD2 agrees at 10 bases. Germline CDR1 reads SGHNT; CDR2 reads YYREEE (reference sequence). J gave up 6 bases and V 0 bases, and 9 bases lay outside the gene matches. CDR3 length equals 17 residues. The CDR3 loop is CASSLALAGVGSNEQFF. CDR3 DNA sequence: TGTGCCAGCAGCTTGGCTCTAGCGGGGGTAGGGAGCAATGAGCAGTTCTTC. Combining the CDR3 with reference TRBV5-4 and TRBJ2-1 gives the whole variable domain ETGVTQSPTHLIKTRGQQVTLRCSSQSGHNTVSWYQQALGQGPQFIFQYYREEENGRGNFPPRFSGLQFPNYSSELNVNALELDDSALYLCASSLALAGVGSNEQFFGPGTRLTVL.

CDR3 sequence (DNA): TGTGCCATCAGGCCGGGACAGGGGTCGACTAATGAAAAACTGTTTTTT. Translating it yields CAIRPGQGSTNEKLFF. The chain is built from TRBV10-3 and TRBJ1-4, with 10 positions matching TRBD1. The CDR3 is 16 amino acids. V lost 6 bases and J lost 2; bases outside the gene matches: 6. Germline loops: CDR1 ENHRY, CDR2 SYGVKD.

This clone was observed a handful of times. The chain uses TRBV10-3 and TRBJ2-1, with TRBD2 matching 14 bases. Germline V gene data show CDR1 as ENHRY and CDR2 as SYGVKD. This CDR3 has 15 residues. With 7 bases clipped from V and 8 bases from J, the junction kept 7 bases outside the gene matches. The CDR3 DNA follows: TGTGCCATCAAACTAGGGACTAGCGGGAGTGATGAGCAGTTCTTC. It is translated as CAIKLGTSGSDEQFF.

The chain has TRBV7-9 and TRBJ2-7, with a weak D call TRBD1 (6 bases). The CDR3 totals 15 residues. Trimming pared 7 bases from V and 1 base from J, leaving 17 bases between. Germline CDR1 SEHNR, CDR2 FQNEAQ (reference sequence). The CDR3 coding sequence is TGTGCCAGCACCACGCGACTGGGGGCTTCCTACGAGCAGTACTTC. This sequence encodes CASTTRLGASYEQYF. The full variable domain, its missing parts supplied by reference TRBV7-9 and TRBJ2-7, is DTGVSQNPRHKITKRGQNVTFRCDPISEHNRLYWYRQTLGQGPEFLTYFQNEAQLEKSRLLSDRFSAERPKGSFSTLEIQRTEQGDSAMYLCASTTRLGASYEQYFGPGTRLTVT.